The entry below describes one TCR beta chain. Measured with immunoSEQ multiplex PCR; TCRdb has only the in-frame clones, and not every one. The sample shows roughly 20,000 clones, approximately 90% of them seen only once. The record originates from a study of T cell changes during pregnancy in multiple sclerosis. In germline, CDR1 is LNHDA, CDR2 SQIVND (reference sequence). The trim removed 4 bases at V and 7 bases at J, leaving 13 bases unmatched. The CDR3 has 17 residues. This TCR derives from a female donor with multiple sclerosis, enrolled in a pregnancy study. The sample was CD8+ T cells from peripheral blood mononuclear cells, taken in the first trimester of pregnancy. V and J are TRBV19 and TRBJ1-2, with 12 nucleotides matching TRBD1. For the CDR3, the DNA is TGTGCCAGTAGTAGCACCGGGACAGGGGGCGCTGGTTTTGGCTACACCTTC. Translation gives CASSSTGTGGAGFGYTF.